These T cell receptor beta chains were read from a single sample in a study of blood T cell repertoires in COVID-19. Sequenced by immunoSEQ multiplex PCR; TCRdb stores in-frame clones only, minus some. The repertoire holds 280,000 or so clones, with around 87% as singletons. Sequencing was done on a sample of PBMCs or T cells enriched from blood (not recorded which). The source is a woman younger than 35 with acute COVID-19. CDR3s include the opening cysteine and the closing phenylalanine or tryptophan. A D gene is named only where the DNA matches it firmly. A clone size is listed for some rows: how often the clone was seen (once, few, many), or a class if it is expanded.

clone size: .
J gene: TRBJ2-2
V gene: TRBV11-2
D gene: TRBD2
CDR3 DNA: TGTGCCAGCAGATCCTTAGCGGGGCACCTAATCACCGGGGAGCTGTTTTTT
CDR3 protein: CASRSLAGHLITGELFF

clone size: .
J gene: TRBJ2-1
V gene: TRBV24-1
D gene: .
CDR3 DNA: TGTGCCACCAGTGATTTCGGACGGGATTACAATGAGCAGTTCTTC
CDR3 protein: CATSDFGRDYNEQFF

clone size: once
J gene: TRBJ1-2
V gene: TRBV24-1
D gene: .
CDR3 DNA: TGTGCCGCCAGTGGAGGACAGAACTATGGCTACACCTTC
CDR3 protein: CAASGGQNYGYTF

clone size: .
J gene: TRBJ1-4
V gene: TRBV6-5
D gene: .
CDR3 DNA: TGTGCCAGCAGTTACTCCAGGGAAATGAGTAAACTGTTTTTT
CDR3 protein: CASSYSREMSKLFF

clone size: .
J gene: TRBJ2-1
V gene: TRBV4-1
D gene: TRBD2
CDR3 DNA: TGCGCCAGCAGCCAAGGATGGACTAGTAATGAGCAGTTCTTC
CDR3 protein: CASSQGWTSNEQFF

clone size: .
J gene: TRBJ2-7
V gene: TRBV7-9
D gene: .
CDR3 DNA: TGTGCCAGCAGCTTAGACGGCGGGGAATACCCATTGTACTTC
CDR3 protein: CASSLDGGEYPLYF

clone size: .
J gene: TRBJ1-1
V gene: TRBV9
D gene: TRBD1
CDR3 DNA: TGTGCCAGCAGCGCCGGACAGGGTTTAAACACTGAAGCTTTCTTT
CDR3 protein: CASSAGQGLNTEAFF

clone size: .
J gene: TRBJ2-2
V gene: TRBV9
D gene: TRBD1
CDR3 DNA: TGTGCCAGCAGCGGGGGACAGGGAAGGACCGGGGAGCTGTTTTTT
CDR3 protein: CASSGGQGRTGELFF

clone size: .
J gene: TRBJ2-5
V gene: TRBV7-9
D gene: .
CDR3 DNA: TGTGCCAGCAGCTTAAATGGCAGGGCCCAAGAGACCCAGTACTTC
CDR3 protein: CASSLNGRAQETQYF

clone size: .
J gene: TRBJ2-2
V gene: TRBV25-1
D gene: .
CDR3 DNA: TGTGCCAGTACTCAAGCGGGCTCGTACACCGGGGAGCTGTTTTTT
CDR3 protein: CASTQAGSYTGELFF

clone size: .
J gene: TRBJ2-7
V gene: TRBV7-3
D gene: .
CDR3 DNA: TGTGCCAGCAGCTCCCAACTAGTGGGCTACGAGCAGTACTTC
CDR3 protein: CASSSQLVGYEQYF

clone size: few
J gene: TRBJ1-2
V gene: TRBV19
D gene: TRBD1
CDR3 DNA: TGTGCCAGTACCTTAAGAGGACAGGGCCATGGCTACACCTTC
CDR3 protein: CASTLRGQGHGYTF

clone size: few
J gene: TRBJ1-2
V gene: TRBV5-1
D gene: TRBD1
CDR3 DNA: TGCGCCAGCAGCTTAATTACAGGGGCCCGAGTCTATGGCTACACCTTC
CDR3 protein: CASSLITGARVYGYTF

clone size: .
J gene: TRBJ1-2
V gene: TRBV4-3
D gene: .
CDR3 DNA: TGCGCCAGCAGCCAAGGCCCGGGAACCAACTATGGCTACACCTTC
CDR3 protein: CASSQGPGTNYGYTF

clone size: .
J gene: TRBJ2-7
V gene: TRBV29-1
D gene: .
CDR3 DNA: TGCAGCGTTTTGGCGCGGGCGAGTCCCTACGAGCAGTACTTC
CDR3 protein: CSVLARASPYEQYF

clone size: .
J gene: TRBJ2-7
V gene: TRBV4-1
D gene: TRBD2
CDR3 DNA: TGCGCCAGCAGCCAACCGACTAGCGGGAGGACCGAGCAGTACTTC
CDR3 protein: CASSQPTSGRTEQYF

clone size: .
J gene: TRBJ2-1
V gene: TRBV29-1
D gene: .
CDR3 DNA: TGCAGCGTTGGTATTTCAGGGTCGGTATTCAATGAGCAGTTCTTC
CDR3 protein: CSVGISGSVFNEQFF

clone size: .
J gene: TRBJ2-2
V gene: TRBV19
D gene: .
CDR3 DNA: TGTGCCAGTAGTATTCGACACCCGCCGAACACCGGGGAGCTGTTTTTT
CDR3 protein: CASSIRHPPNTGELFF

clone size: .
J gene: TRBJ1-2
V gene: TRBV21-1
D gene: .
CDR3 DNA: TGTGCCAGCCTACCGCCCGGGGGGACTGGCTACACCTTC
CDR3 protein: CASLPPGGTGYTF

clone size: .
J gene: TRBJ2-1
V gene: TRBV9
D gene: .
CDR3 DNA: TGTGCCAGCAGCGTAGCTGTGGGGAGGGGGAATGAGCAGTTCTTC
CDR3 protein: CASSVAVGRGNEQFF

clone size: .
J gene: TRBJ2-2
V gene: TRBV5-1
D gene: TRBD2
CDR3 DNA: TGCGCCAGCAGCTTACTAGCGAGTCCGAACACCGGGGAGCTGTTTTTT
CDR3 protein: CASSLLASPNTGELFF